One TCR beta chain is described in this entry. The specificity of this receptor is unknown. Nothing much larger sits one base from this clone, and base qualities are not available. These data are taken from a study of cytomegalovirus exposure and HLA in healthy donors (dated by TCRdb to about 2017). A note on the overall study: An earlier analysis of roughly 610 of the donors reported about 280 Gb of sequence data and around 100 million unique TCR beta sequences obtained from some 200 million T cells. An early release that covered some 630 HLA-typed donors contained approximately 300 gigabases of sequencing data and 85 million to 100 million unique TCR sequences. Of the 398 genotyped donors, about 80% fell in the genetic ancestry cluster associated with self-reported Caucasian donors. The study was designed to test whether signatures of past pathogen exposure could be identified by cataloging public T cell receptors. Using immunosequencing, the study profiled T cell repertoires from 666 subjects and related those repertoires to cytomegalovirus serostatus. Besides the first cohort of 550 to 750 subjects, a separate validation cohort made up of some 110 different subjects was used. To predict cytomegalovirus infection status, the study combined high-throughput TCR immunosequencing, statistical association of individual TCRs with disease status, and machine learning. To study patterns of TCR occurrence, a later analysis re-analyzed previously published TCR beta repertoires from hundreds of donors and added high-resolution HLA genotyping. In the later analysis, no new phenotypic data were used to find candidate immune exposures; instead, reliance was placed on TCR beta sequences and their occurrence across donors. An earlier analysis of around 540 of the donors applied high-throughput TCR beta sequencing to assess whether each TCR beta V gene segment acted as functional or pseudogenic. Donor age, sex, ethnicity and CMV serostatus were compiled alongside the repertoire data. A later genetic analysis used genome-wide SNP genotypes for about 65% of the 666 donors, treating that subset as a discovery cohort. All discovery cohort repertoires had been generated using a single sequencing platform. Class I and class II HLA loci were covered by the typing at four-digit resolution. Typing coverage varied by locus: roughly 620-640 donors for A, B, C, DRB1 and DQB1; around 560 for DQA1; 600 to 610 for DPA1; approximately 490 for DPB1. Because of strong linkage in the cohort, four or five DR-DQ haplotypes were treated as single units for association and clustering. Across some 400 genotyped donors of the cohort, an average of 235,054 unique TCR beta nucleotide sequences per donor were sequenced, and roughly 17% of those sequences were non-productive.

Summary of the overall study and its limitations: In a later analysis, HLA-associated TCR beta chains showed more clonal expansion and lower generation probabilities than non-associated chains that were equally common. The earlier analysis of fewer than 750 of the donors excluded some 16 rarely observed V segments, including chromosome 9 orphons, because counts were too low. Because HLA typing was missing for some donors at each locus, association tests included only the typed subset. An association between a missense DCLRE1C variant and V-gene and J-gene trimming of TCR beta chains was found in a later genetic analysis and replicated in an independent cohort. When HLA alleles, especially DR and DQ, strongly co-occurred, attributing TCR associations to individual alleles was difficult. Across donors, most TCR sequences were observed very rarely, whereas some public TCRs were present in many individuals. This cohort had only TCR beta chains sequenced, and the lack of alpha or paired-chain data limited which features could be detected. According to a later analysis, parvovirus B19, influenza, CMV and Epstein-Barr virus appeared linked to several top co-occurrence clusters. An earlier analysis of around 600 of the donors showed that most TCR beta V segments appeared in productive rearrangements either about 87% or about 30% of the time, which broadly matched IMGT annotations. In a later analysis, 16,951 TCR beta sequences were associated with specific HLA alleles at a false discovery rate of 0.05. The authors suggested that the approach could potentially be generalized to other disease states and immunological phenotypes. Presence/absence analyses assumed roughly uniform sequencing depth across donors, an assumption that may not hold. Because the 87-base-pair reads could not distinguish some IMGT-functional V segments, including TRBV6-2 and TRBV6-3, those segments were excluded. In vitro tests confirmed that three of the cytomegalovirus-associated TCR beta chains recognize cytomegalovirus antigens. Linkage disequilibrium might explain the correlated functional status among segregating V segments, but an unknown experimental factor could not be excluded. A later analysis found that TCR association rates varied across HLA loci, with DRB1 alleles showing the most associated TCRs and HLA-C alleles the fewest. In the study, approximately 150 TCR beta chains were listed as associated with cytomegalovirus. In a later analysis, most CMV-associated TCR beta chains were found to appear HLA-restricted, with HLA associations seemingly driven largely by CMV exposure. Compared with the roughly 720-donor mean, donors in an Asian-associated ancestry cluster had fewer N-insertions in productive TCRs, according to a later genetic analysis. The sequencing pipeline was judged likely to have produced a cluster of highly shared sequence variants as a technical artifact. The only immune exposure information available for the cohort was CMV serostatus. A further reported finding was that TCR beta sequences accurately predicted the HLA-A and HLA-B alleles for most subjects in the first cohort. Cytomegalovirus status was reported to be diagnosed by the classifier with high specificity and sensitivity in both the original and validation cohorts.

Library method: the immunoSEQ multiplex PCR assay. The multiplex PCR relied on a mix of 60 forward primers for TCR Vbeta segments and 13 reverse primers for TCR Jbeta segments. The CDR3 region of rearranged TCR beta genes was amplified from genomic DNA with a multiplex PCR assay. The Illumina HiSeq System was used to sequence the amplified TCR beta libraries as 87-base-pair reads. Under the source paper's analysis protocol: Across the 700 or so repertoires, a later analysis counted tens of millions of unique TCR beta chains, roughly 11 million of which were shared by at least two donors. To remove PCR and sequencing errors, raw reads were error-corrected and collapsed into unique sequences using a nearest-neighbor algorithm that merged closely related sequences. V, D and J gene segments were assigned by aligning CDR3 sequences to IMGT reference sequences. For a sequence to be retained, a match of at least six nucleotides was required to both a V gene segment and a J gene segment. A rearrangement was called productive if the CDR3 had no stop codons and remained in frame with V and J, and every other rearrangement was called non-productive. Following IMGT convention, CDR3 was defined as the stretch from the second conserved V-encoded cysteine up to the conserved J-encoded phenylalanine. The earlier analysis of approximately 590 of the donors excluded any sequence lacking an unambiguous match to a single V gene segment. In an earlier analysis of almost 600 of the donors, a V segment was called functional when productive rearrangements were above 56.7%, and segregating when the standard deviation between donors exceeded 5%. A statistical classification framework was developed to diagnose cytomegalovirus status using the catalog of TCR beta chain sequences. V and J gene assignment, in a later analysis, came from comparing TCR nucleotide sequences with IMGT/GENE-DB human TR gene sequences. A later analysis assigned CDR3 sequences and most-parsimonious VDJ recombination scenarios with the TCRdist pipeline. A later analysis defined each TCR beta chain by its CDR3 amino acid sequence plus V-gene family, and excluded reads lacking a unique V-gene family. To address suspected cross-contamination and a sequencing artifact, a later analysis removed a few hundred highly shared, low-generation-probability nucleotide sequences. In a later analysis, a clonal expansion index for each public chain was calculated from normalized within-repertoire ranks of inferred template counts. In a later analysis, generation probabilities were computed with a VDJ recombination model fitted to out-of-frame rearrangements, and the resulting probabilities were checked against IGoR. A later analysis scored TCR-TCR, TCR-HLA and TCR-CMV co-occurrence with hypergeometric tests, applying a repertoire-size bias correction to TCR pairs. In a later analysis, false discovery rates were estimated by permuting HLA or CMV assignments 20 times. A later analysis grouped co-occurring TCRs with DBSCAN, adding TCRdist sequence similarity when clustering within HLA-allele-positive subsets. Repertoires with fewer than 30,000 or more than 120,000 public chains, plus five repertoires with anomalous nucleotide sharing, were excluded from co-occurrence clustering. The source is immuneACCESS, and TCRdb retained only in-frame sequences with V and J called. Part of the clones is not carried over; for the studies checked, unresolved V genes explain less than half of this, and the remainder is unexplained. The DNA was the basis for D and trimming; V, J and clone size are from that table. The sample contains tens of thousands of clones, roughly two thirds of them found a single time. Approximately 6.1% of the sample is taken by the ten largest.

The cohort consisted of hundreds of healthy bone marrow donors. All cohort members were sampled while nominally healthy, although unrecorded immune exposures were likely present. The donor was CMV seronegative and belonged to the group of 352 seronegative cohort members. A peripheral blood sample was collected from each donor, and TCR beta sequencing was performed on peripheral blood mononuclear cells. Genomic DNA extraction from the blood cell samples was performed with the Qiagen DNeasy Blood Extraction Kit. The CDR3 holds 13 amino acids from the cysteine to the phenylalanine. Kept here is only the CDR3 DNA, which spans 39 bases and is read in frame from base 1. Taken from the germline V gene, the CDR1 and CDR2 loops are MDHEN and SYDVKM. Unmatched junction bases come to 3, with V trimmed by 6 bases and J by 4 bases.

The clonotype comes from a man in his thirties or forties in good health and CMV-seronegative. This chain joins TRBV28 to TRBJ1-1, and 9 bases in between align with TRBD1. The material sequenced was PBMCs. The CDR3 is CASSRDRVTEAFF. The nucleotide sequence reads as follows: TGTGCCAGCAGCCGGGACAGGGTCACTGAAGCTTTCTTT.